A selection of T cell receptor beta chains follows, all from one sample in a study of T cells after posttransplantation cyclophosphamide. Profiling relied on immunoSEQ multiplex PCR, and the TCRdb table lists in-frame clones only, not all of them. This sample yields about 22,000 clones, of which approximately 73% are seen a single time; around 0.7% belongs to the top ten. The material sequenced was memory CD4+ T cells sorted from PBMCs. The receptors were sampled from a woman in her sixties in good health, CMV-negative, and a related stem cell transplant donor. Each CDR3 is given with its conserved first and last residue. Fields, in order: D gene, J gene, V gene, clone size, CDR3 protein, CDR3 DNA. The D gene is left open where the match is weak. Clone size, where shown, is once, few, many, or a class for clones that have expanded.

d_call: .
j_call: TRBJ2-2
v_call: TRBV7-6
clone_size: .
cdr3_aa: CASSLSPGTGELFF
cdr3_nt: TGTGCCAGCAGCTTATCCCCCGGTACCGGGGAGCTGTTTTTT

d_call: TRBD2
j_call: TRBJ2-6
v_call: TRBV7-6
clone_size: .
cdr3_aa: CASSPGLAGRRSSGANVLTF
cdr3_nt: TGTGCCAGCAGCCCCGGACTAGCGGGGAGACGGAGCTCTGGGGCCAACGTCCTGACTTTC

d_call: .
j_call: TRBJ1-4
v_call: TRBV7-2
clone_size: few
cdr3_aa: CASSRGFYEKLFF
cdr3_nt: TGTGCCAGCAGCCGGGGGTTCTATGAAAAACTGTTTTTT

d_call: TRBD1
j_call: TRBJ2-5
v_call: TRBV2
clone_size: .
cdr3_aa: CASRPTGEETQYF
cdr3_nt: TGTGCCAGCAGACCGACAGGGGAAGAGACCCAGTACTTC

d_call: .
j_call: TRBJ1-2
v_call: TRBV6-6
clone_size: .
cdr3_aa: CASSGVGGYGYTF
cdr3_nt: TGTGCCAGCAGCGGGGTCGGGGGCTATGGCTACACCTTC

d_call: .
j_call: TRBJ1-2
v_call: TRBV6-6
clone_size: .
cdr3_aa: CASSYSGAQGYTF
cdr3_nt: TGTGCCAGCAGTTACTCGGGGGCTCAGGGCTACACCTTC

d_call: TRBD1
j_call: TRBJ1-5
v_call: TRBV19
clone_size: .
cdr3_aa: CASSITGGRGNQPQHF
cdr3_nt: TGTGCCAGTAGTATTACAGGGGGACGAGGCAATCAGCCCCAGCATTTT

d_call: .
j_call: TRBJ2-1
v_call: TRBV28
clone_size: .
cdr3_aa: CASRDLTGKYNEQFF
cdr3_nt: TGTGCCAGCAGGGACCTGACAGGCAAATACAATGAGCAGTTCTTC

d_call: .
j_call: TRBJ1-1
v_call: TRBV7-6
clone_size: .
cdr3_aa: CASSSMDTPGDTEAFF
cdr3_nt: TGTGCCAGCAGCTCAATGGACACACCGGGGGACACTGAAGCTTTCTTT

d_call: .
j_call: TRBJ1-6
v_call: TRBV4-1
clone_size: .
cdr3_aa: CASSHILTRENSPLHF
cdr3_nt: TGCGCCAGCAGCCATATACTGACCAGGGAAAATTCACCCCTCCACTTT

d_call: TRBD2
j_call: TRBJ2-1
v_call: TRBV19
clone_size: .
cdr3_aa: CASSIESGLAGGTYNEQFF
cdr3_nt: TGTGCCAGTAGTATAGAGTCCGGACTAGCGGGGGGCACCTACAATGAGCAGTTCTTC

d_call: .
j_call: TRBJ1-2
v_call: TRBV11-2
clone_size: .
cdr3_aa: CASSLAGGLGYTF
cdr3_nt: TGTGCCAGCAGCTTAGCGGGTGGTTTGGGCTACACCTTC

d_call: TRBD2
j_call: TRBJ2-7
v_call: TRBV30
clone_size: .
cdr3_aa: CAWSVPGTSAYEQYF
cdr3_nt: TGTGCCTGGAGTGTACCTGGGACTAGCGCCTACGAGCAGTACTTC

d_call: .
j_call: TRBJ1-5
v_call: TRBV5-1
clone_size: .
cdr3_aa: CASSLFGGSEPQHF
cdr3_nt: TGCGCCAGCAGCTTGTTTGGGGGCTCGGAGCCCCAGCATTTT

d_call: .
j_call: TRBJ1-2
v_call: TRBV29-1
clone_size: .
cdr3_aa: CSATTGSYGYTF
cdr3_nt: TGCAGCGCTACTACAGGATCCTATGGCTACACCTTC

d_call: TRBD1
j_call: TRBJ2-3
v_call: TRBV6-5
clone_size: .
cdr3_aa: CASRALGTVPDTQYF
cdr3_nt: TGTGCCAGCAGAGCCCTCGGGACAGTACCAGATACGCAGTATTTT

d_call: .
j_call: TRBJ1-5
v_call: TRBV6-1
clone_size: once
cdr3_aa: CASSTPPERPQHF
cdr3_nt: TGTGCCAGCAGTACTCCCCCGGAGAGGCCCCAGCATTTT

d_call: .
j_call: TRBJ1-2
v_call: TRBV9
clone_size: .
cdr3_aa: CASSVSGTGAFGYTF
cdr3_nt: TGTGCCAGCAGCGTATCCGGGACTGGGGCTTTTGGCTACACCTTC

d_call: TRBD2
j_call: TRBJ2-5
v_call: TRBV5-1
clone_size: once
cdr3_aa: CASSSGTSGSETQYF
cdr3_nt: TGCGCCAGCAGCTCAGGGACTAGCGGGAGTGAGACCCAGTACTTC

d_call: .
j_call: TRBJ2-7
v_call: TRBV6-5
clone_size: .
cdr3_aa: CASSKGLYSYEQYF
cdr3_nt: TGTGCCAGCAGTAAGGGGCTATACTCCTACGAGCAGTACTTC

d_call: TRBD1
j_call: TRBJ1-1
v_call: TRBV5-6
clone_size: .
cdr3_aa: CASSLIDRGMNTEAFF
cdr3_nt: TGTGCCAGCAGCTTAATTGACAGGGGCATGAACACTGAAGCTTTCTTT

d_call: TRBD1
j_call: TRBJ1-1
v_call: TRBV2
clone_size: .
cdr3_aa: CASSATGQTEAFF
cdr3_nt: TGTGCCAGCAGTGCGACAGGGCAGACTGAAGCTTTCTTT

d_call: TRBD1
j_call: TRBJ1-6
v_call: TRBV19
clone_size: .
cdr3_aa: CASSATGTGSSPLHF
cdr3_nt: TGTGCCAGTAGTGCAACCGGGACAGGGTCTTCACCCCTCCACTTT

d_call: TRBD1
j_call: TRBJ1-5
v_call: TRBV10-3
clone_size: medium-sized
cdr3_aa: CAISPTSRQGHGQPQHF
cdr3_nt: TGTGCCATCAGTCCAACAAGTCGACAGGGCCACGGTCAGCCCCAGCATTTT

d_call: .
j_call: TRBJ1-1
v_call: TRBV5-6
clone_size: .
cdr3_aa: CASSFAWGRRADTEAFF
cdr3_nt: TGTGCCAGCAGCTTCGCTTGGGGCCGGAGGGCGGACACTGAAGCTTTCTTT

d_call: .
j_call: TRBJ1-6
v_call: TRBV27
clone_size: .
cdr3_aa: CASSGARGHNSPLHF
cdr3_nt: TGTGCCAGCAGTGGGGCCCGAGGCCATAATTCACCCCTCCACTTT

d_call: .
j_call: TRBJ1-4
v_call: TRBV5-4
clone_size: .
cdr3_aa: CASSAGTGLTNEKLFF
cdr3_nt: TGTGCCAGCAGCGCCGGGACTGGATTAACTAATGAAAAACTGTTTTTT

d_call: TRBD1
j_call: TRBJ2-1
v_call: TRBV2
clone_size: .
cdr3_aa: CASSGWGQGHNEQFF
cdr3_nt: TGTGCCAGCAGTGGGTGGGGACAGGGCCACAATGAGCAGTTCTTC

d_call: TRBD1
j_call: TRBJ1-5
v_call: TRBV5-1
clone_size: .
cdr3_aa: CASSEGAYGQPQHF
cdr3_nt: TGCGCCAGCAGCGAGGGGGCGTATGGTCAGCCCCAGCATTTT

d_call: TRBD1
j_call: TRBJ1-2
v_call: TRBV19
clone_size: .
cdr3_aa: CASSIGSGQGRRDGYTF
cdr3_nt: TGTGCCAGTAGTATAGGATCGGGACAGGGGAGAAGAGATGGCTACACCTTC

d_call: .
j_call: TRBJ2-2
v_call: TRBV7-3
clone_size: .
cdr3_aa: CASSPGGSNTGELFF
cdr3_nt: TGTGCCAGCAGCCCCGGCGGATCGAACACCGGGGAGCTGTTTTTT

d_call: .
j_call: TRBJ2-1
v_call: TRBV28
clone_size: .
cdr3_aa: CASSTPSSRGNEQFF
cdr3_nt: TGTGCCAGCAGCACGCCCAGTTCCCGAGGTAATGAGCAGTTCTTC

d_call: TRBD1
j_call: TRBJ1-1
v_call: TRBV28
clone_size: .
cdr3_aa: CASAGQGIGYTEAFF
cdr3_nt: TGTGCCAGCGCGGGACAGGGAATTGGGTACACTGAAGCTTTCTTT

d_call: .
j_call: TRBJ2-3
v_call: TRBV2
clone_size: few
cdr3_aa: CASSDRAIDTQYF
cdr3_nt: TGTGCCAGCAGTGACAGGGCGATAGATACGCAGTATTTT

d_call: .
j_call: TRBJ2-1
v_call: TRBV11-3
clone_size: .
cdr3_aa: CASSPRGISSYNEQFF
cdr3_nt: TGTGCCAGCAGCCCCCGAGGGATAAGCTCCTACAATGAGCAGTTCTTC

d_call: TRBD1
j_call: TRBJ2-3
v_call: TRBV7-2
clone_size: few
cdr3_aa: CASSLVGTGGGDTQYF
cdr3_nt: TGTGCCAGCAGCTTAGTTGGGACAGGGGGGGGAGATACGCAGTATTTT

d_call: TRBD1
j_call: TRBJ1-3
v_call: TRBV28
clone_size: .
cdr3_aa: CASQGGPDTIYF
cdr3_nt: TGTGCCAGCCAGGGGGGCCCAGACACCATATATTTT

d_call: TRBD1
j_call: TRBJ1-2
v_call: TRBV28
clone_size: .
cdr3_aa: CASSPSQPGGWGYTF
cdr3_nt: TGTGCCAGCAGCCCCTCTCAGCCAGGGGGCTGGGGCTACACCTTC

d_call: TRBD1
j_call: TRBJ1-5
v_call: TRBV7-9
clone_size: once
cdr3_aa: CASSIWTGGGNQPQHF
cdr3_nt: TGTGCCAGCAGCATATGGACAGGGGGCGGCAATCAGCCCCAGCATTTT

d_call: TRBD1
j_call: TRBJ1-4
v_call: TRBV7-2
clone_size: .
cdr3_aa: CASRAGQQLATNEKLFF
cdr3_nt: TGTGCCAGCAGGGCGGGACAGCAACTAGCAACTAATGAAAAACTGTTTTTT

d_call: .
j_call: TRBJ2-2
v_call: TRBV2
clone_size: .
cdr3_aa: CASSGLGWGANTGELFF
cdr3_nt: TGTGCCAGCAGCGGACTGGGGTGGGGGGCGAACACCGGGGAGCTGTTTTTT

d_call: TRBD2
j_call: TRBJ2-1
v_call: TRBV6-1
clone_size: .
cdr3_aa: CASGLTGLAGTEQFF
cdr3_nt: TGTGCCAGCGGTCTGACGGGACTAGCGGGTACTGAGCAGTTCTTC

d_call: .
j_call: TRBJ2-7
v_call: TRBV27
clone_size: once
cdr3_aa: CASSVPPGTSLYEQYF
cdr3_nt: TGTGCCAGCAGTGTTCCCCCGGGGACTTCCCTCTACGAGCAGTACTTC

d_call: .
j_call: TRBJ2-7
v_call: TRBV28
clone_size: .
cdr3_aa: CATVRPGLDGQYF
cdr3_nt: TGTGCCACGGTCCGGCCGGGGTTGGACGGGCAGTACTTC

d_call: TRBD1
j_call: TRBJ1-5
v_call: TRBV28
clone_size: once
cdr3_aa: CASSLMGDRRNQPQHF
cdr3_nt: TGTGCCAGCAGTTTAATGGGGGACAGGCGAAATCAGCCCCAGCATTTT

d_call: TRBD1
j_call: TRBJ2-2
v_call: TRBV19
clone_size: .
cdr3_aa: CASSMGQRNTGELFF
cdr3_nt: TGTGCCAGTAGTATGGGACAGAGAAACACCGGGGAGCTGTTTTTT

d_call: .
j_call: TRBJ2-7
v_call: TRBV19
clone_size: .
cdr3_aa: CASSRAARGVSYEQYF
cdr3_nt: TGTGCCAGTAGTAGGGCCGCCAGGGGAGTCTCCTACGAGCAGTACTTC

d_call: TRBD2
j_call: TRBJ2-2
v_call: TRBV5-1
clone_size: once
cdr3_aa: CASRASGGIPNTGELFF
cdr3_nt: TGCGCCAGCAGGGCTAGCGGGGGGATACCGAACACCGGGGAGCTGTTTTTT

d_call: .
j_call: TRBJ2-5
v_call: TRBV7-6
clone_size: few
cdr3_aa: CASSLSEAQYF
cdr3_nt: TGTGCCAGCAGCTTATCGGAGGCCCAGTACTTC